This note documents a single T cell receptor (beta chain) sequence. Its antigen remains unidentified. The data belong to a study of cytomegalovirus exposure and HLA in healthy donors. The overall study: From donors who were HLA-typed, an early data release held 80 million to 85 million unique TCRs. Study-wide findings and caveats: Cytomegalovirus status, reportedly, was diagnosed with high specificity and sensitivity by the classifier. Exclusion applied to some V segments, including TRBV6-2 and TRBV6-3, as they were indistinguishable. Most TCRs appeared rarely, but some public TCRs recurred in many donors.

PCR involved 60 Vbeta and 13 Jbeta primers. Using immunoSEQ multiplex PCR, the repertoire was profiled, and TCRdb retains in-frame clones only, with some absent. The sample records 120,000 or so clones, around three quarters being singletons. CDR3 length: 14 residues. Losses at the gene ends were 4 bases for V and 6 bases for J; bases not matched to a gene: 6. In germline, CDR1 is SGDLS, CDR2 YYNGEE. The chain carries TRBV9 and TRBJ1-1, with 10 bases lining up with TRBD1. Sequencing used PBMCs. This sequence originates from a male donor in good health and CMV-seronegative. The CDR3 reads CASSKTGGRAEAFF. The DNA of the CDR3 is TGTGCCAGCAGCAAGACAGGGGGCAGGGCTGAAGCTTTCTTT.